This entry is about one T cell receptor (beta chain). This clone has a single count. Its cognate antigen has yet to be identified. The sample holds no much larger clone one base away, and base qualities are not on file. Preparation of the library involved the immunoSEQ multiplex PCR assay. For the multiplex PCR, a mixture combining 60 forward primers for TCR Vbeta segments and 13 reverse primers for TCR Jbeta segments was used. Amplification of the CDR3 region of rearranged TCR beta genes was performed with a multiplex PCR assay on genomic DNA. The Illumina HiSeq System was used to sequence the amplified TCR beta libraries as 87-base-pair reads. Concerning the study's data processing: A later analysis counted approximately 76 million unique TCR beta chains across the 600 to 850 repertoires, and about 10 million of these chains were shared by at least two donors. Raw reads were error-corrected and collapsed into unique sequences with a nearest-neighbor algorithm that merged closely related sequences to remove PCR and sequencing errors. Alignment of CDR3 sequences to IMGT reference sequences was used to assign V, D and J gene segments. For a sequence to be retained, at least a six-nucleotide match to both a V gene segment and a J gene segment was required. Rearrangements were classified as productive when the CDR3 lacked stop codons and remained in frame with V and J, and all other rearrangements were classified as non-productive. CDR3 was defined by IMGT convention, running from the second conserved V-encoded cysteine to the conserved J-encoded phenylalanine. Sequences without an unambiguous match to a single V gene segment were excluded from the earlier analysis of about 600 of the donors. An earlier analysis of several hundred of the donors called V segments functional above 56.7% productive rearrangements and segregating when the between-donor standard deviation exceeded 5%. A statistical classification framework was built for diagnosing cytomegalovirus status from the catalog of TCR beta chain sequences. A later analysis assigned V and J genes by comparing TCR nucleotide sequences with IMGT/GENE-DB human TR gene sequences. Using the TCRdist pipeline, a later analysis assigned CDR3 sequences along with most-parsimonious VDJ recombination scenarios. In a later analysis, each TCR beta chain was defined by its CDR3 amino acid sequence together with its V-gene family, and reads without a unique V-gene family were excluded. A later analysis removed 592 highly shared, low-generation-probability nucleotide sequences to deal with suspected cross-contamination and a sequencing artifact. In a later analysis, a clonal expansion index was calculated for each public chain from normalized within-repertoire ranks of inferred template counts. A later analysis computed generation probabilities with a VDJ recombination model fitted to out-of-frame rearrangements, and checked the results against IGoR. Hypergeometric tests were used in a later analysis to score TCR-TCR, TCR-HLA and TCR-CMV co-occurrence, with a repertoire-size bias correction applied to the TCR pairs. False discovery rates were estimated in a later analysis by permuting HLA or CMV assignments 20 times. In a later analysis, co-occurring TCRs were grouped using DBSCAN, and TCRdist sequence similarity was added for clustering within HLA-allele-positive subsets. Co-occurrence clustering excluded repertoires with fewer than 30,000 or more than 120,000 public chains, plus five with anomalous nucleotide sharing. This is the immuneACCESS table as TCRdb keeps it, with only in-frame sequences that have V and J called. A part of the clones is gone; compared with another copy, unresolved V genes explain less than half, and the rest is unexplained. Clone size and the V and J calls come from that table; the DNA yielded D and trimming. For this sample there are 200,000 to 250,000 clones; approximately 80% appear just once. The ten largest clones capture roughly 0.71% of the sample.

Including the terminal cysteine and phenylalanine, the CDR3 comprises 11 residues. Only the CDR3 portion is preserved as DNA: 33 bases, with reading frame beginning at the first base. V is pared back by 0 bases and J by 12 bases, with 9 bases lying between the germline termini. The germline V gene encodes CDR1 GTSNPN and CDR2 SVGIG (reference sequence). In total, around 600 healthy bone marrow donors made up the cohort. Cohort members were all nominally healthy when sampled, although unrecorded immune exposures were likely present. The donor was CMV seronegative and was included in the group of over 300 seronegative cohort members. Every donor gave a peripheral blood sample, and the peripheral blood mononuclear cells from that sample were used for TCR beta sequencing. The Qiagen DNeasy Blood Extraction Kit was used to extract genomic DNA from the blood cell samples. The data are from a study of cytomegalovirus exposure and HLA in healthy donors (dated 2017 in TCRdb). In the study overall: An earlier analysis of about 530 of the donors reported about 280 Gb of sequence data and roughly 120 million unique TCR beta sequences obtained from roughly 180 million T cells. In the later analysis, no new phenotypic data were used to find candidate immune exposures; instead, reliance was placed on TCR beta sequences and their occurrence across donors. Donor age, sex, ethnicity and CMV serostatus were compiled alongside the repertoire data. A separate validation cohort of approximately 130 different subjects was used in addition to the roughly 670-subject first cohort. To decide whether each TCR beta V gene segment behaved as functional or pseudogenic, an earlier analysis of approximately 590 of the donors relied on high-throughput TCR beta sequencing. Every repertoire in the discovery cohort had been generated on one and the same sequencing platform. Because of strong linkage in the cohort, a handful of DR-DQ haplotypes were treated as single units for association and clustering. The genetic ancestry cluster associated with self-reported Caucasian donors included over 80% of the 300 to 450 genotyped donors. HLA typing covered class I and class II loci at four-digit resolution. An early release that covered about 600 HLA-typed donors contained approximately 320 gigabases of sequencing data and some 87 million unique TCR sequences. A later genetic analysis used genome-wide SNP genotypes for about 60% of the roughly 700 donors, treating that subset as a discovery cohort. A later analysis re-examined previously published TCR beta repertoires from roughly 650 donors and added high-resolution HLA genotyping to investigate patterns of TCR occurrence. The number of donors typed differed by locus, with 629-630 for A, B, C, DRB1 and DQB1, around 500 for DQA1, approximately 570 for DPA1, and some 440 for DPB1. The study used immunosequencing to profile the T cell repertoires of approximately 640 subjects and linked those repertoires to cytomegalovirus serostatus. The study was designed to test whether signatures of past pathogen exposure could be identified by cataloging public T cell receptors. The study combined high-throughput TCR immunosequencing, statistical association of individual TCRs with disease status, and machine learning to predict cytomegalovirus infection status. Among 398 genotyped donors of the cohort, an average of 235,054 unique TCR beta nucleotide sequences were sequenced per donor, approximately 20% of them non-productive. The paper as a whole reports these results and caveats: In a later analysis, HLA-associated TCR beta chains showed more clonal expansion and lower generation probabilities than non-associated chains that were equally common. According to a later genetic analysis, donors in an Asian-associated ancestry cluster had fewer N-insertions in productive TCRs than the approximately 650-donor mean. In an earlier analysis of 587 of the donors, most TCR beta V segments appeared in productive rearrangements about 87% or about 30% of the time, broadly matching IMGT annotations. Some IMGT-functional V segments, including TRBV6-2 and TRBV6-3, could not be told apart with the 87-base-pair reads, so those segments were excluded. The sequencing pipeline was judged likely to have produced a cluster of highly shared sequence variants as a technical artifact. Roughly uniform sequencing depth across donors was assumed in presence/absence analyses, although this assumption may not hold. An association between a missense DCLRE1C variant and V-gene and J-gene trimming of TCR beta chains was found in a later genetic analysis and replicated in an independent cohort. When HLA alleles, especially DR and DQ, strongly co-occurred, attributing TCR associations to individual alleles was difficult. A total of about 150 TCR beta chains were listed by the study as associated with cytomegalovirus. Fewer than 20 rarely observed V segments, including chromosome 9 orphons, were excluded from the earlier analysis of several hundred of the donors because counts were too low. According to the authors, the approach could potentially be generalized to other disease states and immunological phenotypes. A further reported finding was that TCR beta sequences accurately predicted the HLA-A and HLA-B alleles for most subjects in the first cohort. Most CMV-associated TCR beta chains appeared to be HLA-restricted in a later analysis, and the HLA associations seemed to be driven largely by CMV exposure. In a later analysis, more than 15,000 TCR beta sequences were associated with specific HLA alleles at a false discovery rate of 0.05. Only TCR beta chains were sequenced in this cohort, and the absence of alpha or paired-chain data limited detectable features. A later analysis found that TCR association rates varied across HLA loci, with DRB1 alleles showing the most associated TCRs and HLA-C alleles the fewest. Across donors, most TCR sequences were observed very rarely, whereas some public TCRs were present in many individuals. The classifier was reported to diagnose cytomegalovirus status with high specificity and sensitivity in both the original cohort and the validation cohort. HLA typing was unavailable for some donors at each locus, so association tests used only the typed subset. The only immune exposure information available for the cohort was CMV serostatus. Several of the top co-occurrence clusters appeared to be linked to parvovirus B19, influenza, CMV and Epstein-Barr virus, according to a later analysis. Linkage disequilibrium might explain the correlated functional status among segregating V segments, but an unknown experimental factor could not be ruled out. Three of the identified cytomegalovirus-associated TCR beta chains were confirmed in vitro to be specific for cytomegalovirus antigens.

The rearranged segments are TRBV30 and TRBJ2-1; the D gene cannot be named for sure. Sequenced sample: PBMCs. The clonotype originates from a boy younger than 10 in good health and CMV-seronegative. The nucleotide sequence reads TGTGCCTGGAGTGTATCGACTGGGCAGTTCTTC. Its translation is CAWSVSTGQFF.